The 32 T cell receptor beta chains in this list originate from one sample, sequenced in a study of blood T cell repertoires in COVID-19. The data were produced by immunoSEQ multiplex PCR, yet TCRdb's version contains in-frame clones alone and is incomplete. Of about 180,000 clones listed, approximately 80% are singletons. The sample consisted of peripheral blood. The receptors derive from a human donor in a cohort sampled during active COVID-19.

The chain combines TRBV5-1 with TRBJ2-7; D is undetermined. The CDR3 has 11 amino acids. Trimming took off 0 bases at V and 7 bases at J, with 5 bases between the two ends. The germline gives CDR1 SGHRS, CDR2 YFSETQ. The CDR3 region has the DNA TGCGCCAGCAGCTTGGGGCAGGAGCAGTACTTC. Translated, it gives CASSLGQEQYF.

V usage is TRBV5-4 and J usage is TRBJ1-2, with D possibly matching TRBD1 (5 bases). Trimming left V 4 bases short and J 6 bases short, with 16 bases between. The length of the CDR3 is 14 residues. Germline V gives CDR1 SGHNT, CDR2 YYREEE (reference sequence). This CDR3 is CASSPLTAQHGYTF. The CDR3 DNA reads as TGTGCCAGCAGCCCTTTGACAGCCCAACATGGCTACACCTTC.

The chain uses TRBV4-1 and TRBJ1-1, with D perhaps TRBD1 (6 bases). The V gene's germline CDR1 is MGHRA and CDR2 YSYEKL. Trimming stripped 1 base from V and 5 bases from J, with 11 bases between. This CDR3 region has 14 residues. DNA of the CDR3: TGCGCCAGCAGCCAAGTGTCAGGGGTAACTGAAGCTTTCTTT. Its translation is CASSQVSGVTEAFF.

This clone was found a few times. J is TRBJ2-1 and V is TRBV5-6; TRBD1 matches 9 bases. The CDR3 is 15 residues long. Trimming took 4 bases from V and 6 from J; bases not matched to a gene: 8. The germline CDR1 and CDR2 sequences are SGHDT and YYEEEE. The CDR3 DNA is TGTGCCAGCAGCCGACAGGGGGGTTCCCTCAATGAGCAGTTCTTC. It is translated as CASSRQGGSLNEQFF. Full variable domain (outside the CDR3, taken from reference TRBV5-6 and TRBJ2-1): DAGVTQSPTHLIKTRGQQVTLRCSPKSGHDTVSWYQQALGQGPQFIFQYYEEEERQRGNFPDRFSGHQFPNYSSELNVNALLLGDSALYLCASSRQGGSLNEQFFGPGTRLTVL.

The J gene is TRBJ1-5, the V gene TRBV11-2; unclear D gene. The length of the CDR3 is 13 residues. V lost 5 bases to trimming and J lost 4 bases, with 9 bases between them. Germline V gives CDR1 SGHAT, CDR2 FQNNGV. CDR3 protein: CASSLAYNQPQHF. Here the CDR3 DNA reads TGTGCCAGCAGCCTCGCCTATAATCAGCCCCAGCATTTT.

The chain employs TRBV4-1 and TRBJ2-2, with a tentative D call TRBD1 (5 bases). CDR1 and CDR2 from the germline V gene are MGHRA and YSYEKL. The CDR3 runs to 17 residues. The V gene lost 4 bases and the J gene lost 3 bases, with 18 bases spanning the gap. DNA for the CDR3: TGCGCCAGCAGCCTTCAACCGATCCCCAGGGACACCGGGGAGCTGTTTTTT. It yields the protein CASSLQPIPRDTGELFF.

This chain joins TRBV5-4 and TRBJ1-4; the D is unclear. V gave up 0 bases and J gave up 2 bases, with 8 bases separating them. Germline V lookup: CDR1 SGHNT, CDR2 YYREEE (reference sequence). This CDR3 comprises 15 residues. In DNA, the CDR3 is TGTGCCAGCAGCTTGGGGGCAGGTACTAATGAAAAACTGTTTTTT. Protein product: CASSLGAGTNEKLFF.

The rearrangement joins TRBV3-1 (or the pseudogene TRBV3-2) to TRBJ2-2, with TRBD2 identical over 7 bases. With 1 base clipped from V and 4 bases from J, the junction kept 3 bases outside the gene matches. This CDR3 is built from 15 residues. CDR1 is LGHDT and CDR2 is YNNKEL in the germline V gene (reference sequence). CDR3 nucleotides: TGTGCCAGCAGCCAAGTCGGGGGGTCCACCGGGGAGCTGTTTTTT. This gives the protein CASSQVGGSTGELFF.

The rearrangement uses TRBV9 and TRBJ2-2; a weak D match, TRBD1 (5 bases). Trimming cost V 1 base and J 0 bases, with 13 bases left between them. Per germline, CDR1 SGDLS and CDR2 YYNGEE. CDR3 length: 17 amino acids. CDR3 loop: CASSVLGQVANTGELFF. Written as DNA, the CDR3 is TGTGCCAGCAGCGTATTGGGGCAGGTCGCGAACACCGGGGAGCTGTTTTTT. Drawing the rest from reference TRBV9 and TRBJ2-2, the complete variable domain is DSGVTQTPKHLITATGQRVTLRCSPRSGDLSVYWYQQSLDQGLQFLIQYYNGEERAKGNILERFSAQQFPDLHSELNLSSLELGDSALYFCASSVLGQVANTGELFFGEGSRLTVL.

This chain links TRBV7-6 with TRBJ2-7; D might be TRBD2 (5 bases). The length of the CDR3 is 16 residues. CDR1 SGHVS and CDR2 FNYEAQ come from the germline V gene. V was cut by 1 base and J by 9 bases, with 22 bases left in between. The CDR3 sequence is CASSLGGQAQTSGQYF. In DNA form, the CDR3 reads TGTGCCAGCAGCTTAGGAGGCCAAGCCCAGACCAGCGGGCAGTACTTC.

The CDR3 sequence is CASSQETGGTDTQYF. DNA of the CDR3: TGCGCCAGCAGCCAAGAGACCGGGGGCACAGATACGCAGTATTTT. V usage is TRBV4-1 and J usage is TRBJ2-3; D is perhaps TRBD2 (5 bases). The V and J ends lost 0 bases and 1 base respectively, with 8 bases between them. CDR1 and CDR2 (germline): MGHRA, YSYEKL. The CDR3 extends over 15 amino acids.

This clone appeared a few times. The chain combines TRBV20-1 with TRBJ2-5, with a weak D call TRBD2 (5 bases). CDR1 DFQATT and CDR2 SNEGSKA come from the germline V gene (reference sequence). The CDR3 runs 12 residues. V lost 4 bases to trimming and J lost 7 bases, with 13 bases between them. Here the CDR3 DNA reads TGCAGTGCTACTGAGACTATAGGGACCCAGTACTTC. Residues: CSATETIGTQYF.

This sequence joins TRBV29-1 and TRBJ2-7; 7 bases match TRBD1. CDR1 is SQVTM and CDR2 is ANQGSEA in the germline V gene. V was clipped by 6 bases and J by 3 bases; unmatched bases: 8. There are 13 residues in the CDR3. The CDR3: CSVLDRKDYEQYF. CDR3 coding DNA: TGCAGCGTACTGGACAGGAAAGACTACGAGCAGTACTTC.

The CDR3 nucleotides read TGCGCCAGCAGCTTGTTTTCAGGGGAGAACACTGAAGCTTTCTTT. This sequence encodes CASSLFSGENTEAFF. The rearrangement uses TRBV5-1 and TRBJ1-1, with D possibly matching TRBD1 (6 bases). The germline V gene has CDR1 SGHRS and CDR2 YFSETQ. This CDR3 has 15 amino acids. V gave up 1 base and J gave up 1 base, with 11 bases separating them.

A few counts support this clone. The V and J genes are TRBV3-1 (or the pseudogene TRBV3-2) and TRBJ2-6, with unresolved D. Germline V gene sequence: CDR1 LGHDT, CDR2 YNNKEL (reference sequence). The CDR3 runs to 18 residues. V lost 0 bases and J lost 0, with 12 bases in between. In nucleotides, the CDR3 is TGTGCCAGCAGCCAAGAGGCGGAGTCATACTCTGGGGCCAACGTCCTGACTTTC. It encodes CASSQEAESYSGANVLTF.

Here the CDR3 reads CASSFQTGASNQPQHF. CDR3 bases: TGTGCCAGCAGCTTCCAAACAGGGGCTAGCAATCAGCCCCAGCATTTT. The V and J genes are TRBV5-6 and TRBJ1-5; TRBD1 agrees at 7 bases. Germline CDR1 and CDR2: SGHDT and YYEEEE. The CDR3 contains 16 residues. After removal of 2 bases from V and 0 bases from J, the junction contained 5 bases not matched to a gene.

This rearrangement joins TRBV7-8 to TRBJ2-7, with TRBD1 matching 12 bases. This CDR3 spans 13 amino acids. Unmatched junction bases numbered 9, after V lost 6 bases and J lost 12 bases. The germline CDR1 and CDR2 sequences are SGHVS and FQNEAQ. This CDR3 reads CASSRTGTGGMYF. The DNA of the CDR3 is TGTGCCAGCAGTAGGACCGGGACAGGGGGCATGTACTTC.

The V call is TRBV30, the J call TRBJ1-2; D perhaps matches TRBD1 (5 bases). Per the germline V gene, CDR1 is GTSNPN and CDR2 is SVGIG (reference sequence). The V end was cut by 4 bases, the J end by 3 bases, with 12 bases between. The CDR3 runs 13 residues. This CDR3 is CAWTSREDYGYTF. The CDR3 region has the DNA TGTGCCTGGACTTCCAGGGAAGACTATGGCTACACCTTC.

The chain uses TRBV5-4 and TRBJ2-5; possible D gene TRBD2, 7 bases. Trimming removed 4 bases at V and 5 bases at J, with 15 bases between. The CDR3 loop spans 14 amino acids. Germline V gene data show CDR1 as SGHNT and CDR2 as YYREEE (reference sequence). CDR3 residues: CASSLGGGSETQYF. For the CDR3, the DNA is TGTGCCAGCAGCCTAGGGGGGGGGAGTGAGACCCAGTACTTC.

This clone appeared a single time. The chain employs TRBV5-4 and TRBJ2-3; 8 bases align to TRBD1. The CDR3 runs to 15 residues. Trimming at V came to 1 base and at J to 1 base, leaving 2 bases not matched to a gene. Germline V CDR1 and CDR2: SGHNT, YYREEE (reference sequence). CDR3 region: CASSLMTGGTDTQYF. In DNA, the CDR3 is TGTGCCAGCAGCTTGATGACAGGGGGCACAGATACGCAGTATTTT.

The V and J genes are TRBV30 and TRBJ1-3; D is uncertain. Germline assignment: CDR1 GTSNPN and CDR2 SVGIG (reference sequence). V was cut by 0 bases and J by 1 base, with 10 bases left in between. This CDR3 is built from 15 residues. CDR3 sequence reads: CAWSVQRASGNTIYF. CDR3 DNA sequence: TGTGCCTGGAGTGTACAGAGGGCGTCTGGAAACACCATATATTTT.

This clone turned up a few times. This chain uses TRBV11-2 with TRBJ2-7; TRBD1 matches 7 bases. Germline values: CDR1 SGHAT, CDR2 FQNNGV. V was clipped by 5 bases and J by 2 bases; unmatched bases: 6. The CDR3 is 14 residues long. The CDR3, as DNA: TGTGCCAGCAGCACCGCCGGGACAGCCTACGAGCAGTACTTC. It is translated as CASSTAGTAYEQYF.

The gene calls are TRBV4-1 and TRBJ1-4; D ambiguous. The CDR3 spans 15 residues. V lost 4 bases to trimming and J lost 0 bases, with 9 bases between them. Looked up from germline, CDR1 is MGHRA and CDR2 is YSYEKL. The CDR3, as DNA: TGCGCCAGCAGCCCCGGTCCTGCAACTAATGAAAAACTGTTTTTT. It encodes CASSPGPATNEKLFF.

This chain links TRBV5-1 with TRBJ1-2, with 8 bases lining up with TRBD1. J gave up 6 bases and V 2 bases, and 9 bases lay outside the gene matches. CDR3 length equals 15 residues. Per germline, CDR1 SGHRS and CDR2 YFSETQ. The CDR3 coding sequence is TGCGCCAGCAGCTTTGCCGGACAGGGAAACCATGGCTACACCTTC. Its translation is CASSFAGQGNHGYTF.

The rearrangement uses TRBV7-2 and TRBJ2-3; 8 bases agree with TRBD2. The CDR3 consists of 15 residues. Germline values: CDR1 SGHTA, CDR2 FQGNSA. V dropped 3 bases and J dropped 6; count of bases not matched to a gene: 8. CDR3 in amino acids: CASSLGAGGGDTQYF. The CDR3 coding sequence is TGTGCCAGCAGCTTGGGGGCCGGCGGGGGGGATACGCAGTATTTT.

The chain carries TRBV6-5 and TRBJ1-1; 8 bases line up with TRBD1. The CDR3 runs to 15 residues. V trimming: 4 bases; J trimming: 1 base; junction bases outside the gene matches: 5. The V gene's germline CDR1 is MNHEY and CDR2 SVGAGI. CDR3 region: CASSSFGTGNTEAFF. CDR3 nucleotide sequence: TGTGCCAGCAGTTCATTCGGGACAGGGAACACTGAAGCTTTCTTT.

The chain has TRBV5-1 and TRBJ2-1, with D perhaps matching TRBD2 (7 bases). The CDR3 is 15 amino acids. Germline CDR1 reads SGHRS; CDR2 reads YFSETQ. V shed 2 bases and J shed 6 bases, with 15 bases lying between them. Here the CDR3 DNA reads TGCGCCAGCAGCTTAACGGGGGGCCCCTCCAATGAGCAGTTCTTC. Encoded protein: CASSLTGGPSNEQFF.

The V call is TRBV19, the J call TRBJ1-4; 7 positions agree with TRBD1. Germline V gene lookup returns CDR1 LNHDA and CDR2 SQIVND (reference sequence). The CDR3 covers 16 residues. Germline trimming cut 4 bases from V and 7 bases from J; bases unmatched to any gene: 12. CDR3 region: CASSKLATGAGEKLFF. Here the CDR3 DNA reads TGTGCCAGTAGTAAACTGGCAACAGGGGCGGGTGAAAAACTGTTTTTT. The full variable domain, its missing parts supplied by reference TRBV19 and TRBJ1-4, is DGGITQSPKYLFRKEGQNVTLSCEQNLNHDAMYWYRQDPGQGLRLIYYSQIVNDFQKGDIAEGYSVSREKKESFPLTVTSAQKNPTAFYLCASSKLATGAGEKLFFGSGTQLSVL.

Here the CDR3 DNA reads TGCGCCAGCAGCTTAGACAGGGCCCATGGCTACACCTTC. Protein sequence: CASSLDRAHGYTF. The rearrangement uses TRBV5-1 and TRBJ1-2; 7 nucleotides match TRBD1. Trimming removed 2 bases from V and 6 bases from J; junction bases left unmatched: 4. CDR3 size: 13 residues. Germline CDR1 SGHRS, CDR2 YFSETQ. The entire variable domain, with the rest obtained from reference TRBV5-1 and TRBJ1-2, is as follows: KAGVTQTPRYLIKTRGQQVTLSCSPISGHRSVSWYQQTPGQGLQFLFEYFSETQRNKGNFPGRFSGRQFSNSRSEMNVSTLELGDSALYLCASSLDRAHGYTFGSGTRLTVV.

This clone occurred a few times. The rearrangement links TRBV10-3 to TRBJ1-5; TRBD1 matches 7 bases. This CDR3 is 15 amino acids long. Germline loops: CDR1 ENHRY, CDR2 SYGVKD. J lost 2 bases, V lost 2 bases, and 3 bases had no gene match. DNA for the CDR3: TGTGCCATCAGTGAGCCTGGACAGGGCAATCAGCCCCAGCATTTT. It is translated as CAISEPGQGNQPQHF.

V usage is TRBV7-9 and J usage is TRBJ2-7, with D uncertain. The ends were cut back, 4 bases at V and 7 bases at J, with 8 bases in the middle. The CDR3 has 11 residues. Germline CDR1 and CDR2: SEHNR and FQNEAQ (reference sequence). The CDR3 is CASSYEQEQYF. The CDR3, as DNA: TGTGCCAGCAGCTATGAACAGGAGCAGTACTTC. Complete variable domain (other parts from reference TRBV7-9 and TRBJ2-7): DTGVSQNPRHKITKRGQNVTFRCDPISEHNRLYWYRQTLGQGPEFLTYFQNEAQLEKSRLLSDRFSAERPKGSFSTLEIQRTEQGDSAMYLCASSYEQEQYFGPGTRLTVT.

The V call is TRBV6-4, the J call TRBJ2-7; D might be TRBD2 (5 bases). Germline V gene lookup returns CDR1 MRHNA and CDR2 SNTAGT. Trimming left V 3 bases short and J 6 bases short, with 15 bases between. The CDR3 length is 14 residues. CDR3 sequence: CASSEAGFGSEQYF. The DNA of the CDR3 is TGTGCCAGCAGTGAGGCTGGTTTTGGGAGCGAGCAGTACTTC.